This TCR beta chain was sequenced during a study of blood T cell repertoires in COVID-19. Study in general: The analysed material was cDNA or gDNA that came from T cells, B-cell-depleted T cells, or PBMCs.

Study processing details: Estimation of nucleated cell counts was performed using reference gene primer amplification. The method was immunoSEQ multiplex PCR; TCRdb's version includes in-frame clones alone and lacks a portion of them. That table is the source of V, J and clone size, and D and trimming were worked out from the DNA. Here the sample spans around 120,000 clones, about 75% being singletons. V lost 1 base and J lost 7, with 5 bases in between. Looked up from germline, CDR1 is SGHTA and CDR2 is FQGNSA. The CDR3 covers 13 residues. The clonotype comes from an elderly man with acute or convalescent COVID-19. The specimen was peripheral blood. The rearrangement joins TRBV7-2 to TRBJ1-6; D unresolved. CDR3 bases: TGTGCCAGCAGCTTAGTCCAGAATTCACCCCTCCACTTT. It encodes CASSLVQNSPLHF.